The 24 T cell receptor beta chains given below trace back to one sample, sequenced in a study of identifying expanded T cells in peripheral blood (dated by TCRdb to about 2019). The library was made by the immunoSEQ multiplex PCR assay. The table comes from immuneACCESS by way of TCRdb, which keeps in-frame sequences with V and J called. Part of the clones is missing from these tables; in studies checked, under half for an unresolved V gene and the rest for unknown reasons. The sample has tens of thousands of clones on record, approximately 90% of them singletons. The ten largest make up around 20% of the sample. Sequencing was performed on blood. The origin of the receptors is a person between 18 and 75 years old in good health.

V and J are TRBV4-3 and TRBJ2-6; D not resolved. Germline assignment: CDR1 LGHNA and CDR2 YSLEER. V was pared by 0 bases and J by 0 bases, with 12 bases between. This CDR3 is 18 amino acids long. In DNA, the CDR3 is TGCGCCAGCAGCCAAGATTTCATCTTTGGCTCTGGGGCCAACGTCCTGACTTTC. It yields the protein CASSQDFIFGSGANVLTF.

This chain connects TRBV29-1 to TRBJ1-2; 7 positions agree with TRBD1. The CDR3 length is 12 residues. Germline trimming cut 4 bases from V and 4 bases from J; bases unmatched to any gene: 3. The germline V gene has CDR1 SQVTM and CDR2 ANQGSEA. The CDR3: CSVGQGGYGYTF. CDR3 DNA sequence: TGCAGCGTTGGACAGGGTGGCTATGGCTACACCTTC.

In this sample, this clone turned up a few times. The chain joins TRBV14 to TRBJ2-3, with 11 bases fitting TRBD2. In germline, CDR1 is SGHDN, CDR2 FVKESK. This CDR3 has 18 residues. With 4 bases clipped from V and 2 bases from J, the junction kept 11 bases outside the gene matches. CDR3 loop: CASSPSTGTSGYTDTQYF. The CDR3 coding sequence is TGTGCCAGCAGCCCGTCGACCGGGACTAGCGGCTACACAGATACGCAGTATTTT.

J is TRBJ1-4 and V is TRBV15; D not certain. The CDR3 consists of 15 residues. Between the trimmed V and J ends, which lost 5 bases and 8 bases, there was a span of 18 bases. Germline lookup yields CDR1 LNHNV and CDR2 YYDKDF (reference sequence). CDR3 DNA: TGTGCCACCAGCCGAAACGGACGGGCGTCCGAAAAACTGTTTTTT. Translation gives CATSRNGRASEKLFF.

The chain has TRBV2 and TRBJ1-3, with TRBD1 identical over 7 bases. With 4 bases clipped from V and 5 bases from J, the junction kept 5 bases outside the gene matches. The germline CDR1 and CDR2 sequences are SNHLY and FYNNEI. The CDR3 is 14 amino acids. CDR3 sequence reads: CASSGQGWRNTIYF. The CDR3 bases are TGTGCCAGCAGTGGACAGGGTTGGAGAAACACCATATATTTT.

This clone was counted many times. This rearrangement joins TRBV6-4 to TRBJ2-2; 10 nucleotides match TRBD2. After removal of 4 bases from V and 5 bases from J, the junction contained 4 bases not matched to a gene. CDR1 MRHNA and CDR2 SNTAGT come from the germline V gene. The CDR3 length is 15 residues. The CDR3 DNA sequence: TGTGCCAGCAGTGCGTCAGCGGGGGGGACCGGGGAGCTGTTTTTT. Its translation: CASSASAGGTGELFF.

The rearrangement uses TRBV6-6 and TRBJ2-5; 10 bases line up with TRBD2. The CDR3 runs 15 residues. The V gene's germline CDR1 is MNHNY and CDR2 SVGAGI (reference sequence). The junction had 7 bases not matched to a gene; V was cut back by 4 bases and J by 5 bases. The CDR3 loop is CASSLAGGPLETQYF. DNA of the CDR3: TGTGCCAGCAGTTTAGCGGGGGGCCCGCTGGAGACCCAGTACTTC.

The chain links TRBV29-1 to TRBJ2-5; 12 nucleotides align to TRBD2. CDR3 length: 16 residues. The junction had 12 bases not matched to a gene; V was cut back by 7 bases and J by 3 bases. Germline CDR1 and CDR2: SQVTM and ANQGSEA. The CDR3, as DNA: TGCAGCGCCCCAGGACTAGCGGGGTACAACGAAGAGACCCAGTACTTC. Its protein is CSAPGLAGYNEETQYF.

J is TRBJ2-1 and V is TRBV15; D is perhaps TRBD2 (6 bases). The germline V gene encodes CDR1 LNHNV and CDR2 YYDKDF (reference sequence). Deletions cut 5 bases from V and 5 bases from J, with 22 bases between. This CDR3 spans 17 amino acids. The CDR3 loop reads CATSRSNPGSGDNEQFF. The DNA of the CDR3 is TGTGCCACCAGCCGTTCTAACCCAGGGTCGGGGGACAATGAGCAGTTCTTC.

The rearrangement joins TRBV9 to TRBJ2-2, with 7 bases aligning to TRBD1. This CDR3 has 16 amino acids. The germline V gene encodes CDR1 SGDLS and CDR2 YYNGEE. Trimming removed 1 base from V and 3 bases from J; junction bases left unmatched: 6. This CDR3 is CASSVTGQGDTGELFF. In nucleotides, the CDR3 is TGTGCCAGCAGCGTAACAGGGCAGGGGGACACCGGGGAGCTGTTTTTT.

The chain couples TRBV7-2 to TRBJ1-3, with D uncertain. CDR1 and CDR2 (germline): SGHTA, FQGNSA. This CDR3 is built from 14 residues. V gave up 8 bases and J gave up 1 base, with 12 bases separating them. For the CDR3, the DNA is TGTGCCAGCGGCAATCGGGCGTCTGGAAACACCATATATTTT. Encoded protein: CASGNRASGNTIYF.

The chain combines TRBV18 with TRBJ2-2, with 9 bases lining up with TRBD1. V shed 0 bases, J shed 4 bases, and the junction held 3 bases outside the gene matches. CDR1 is KGHSH and CDR2 is LQKENI in the germline V gene. The CDR3 covers 16 residues. CDR3: CASSPPGQGTTGELFF. CDR3 bases: TGTGCCAGCTCACCACCGGGACAGGGTACCACCGGGGAGCTGTTTTTT.

V is TRBV29-1 and J is TRBJ1-4, with D perhaps matching TRBD1 (5 bases). Looked up from germline, CDR1 is SQVTM and CDR2 is ANQGSEA. This CDR3 region has 13 residues. The V end was cut by 8 bases, the J end by 8 bases, with 18 bases between. CDR3 nucleotides: TGCAGCACAAGTCTGGGGGTGGGAGAAAAACTGTTTTTT. Translation gives CSTSLGVGEKLFF. Full variable domain (rest looked up from reference TRBV29-1 and TRBJ1-4): SAVISQKPSRDICQRGTSLTIQCQVDSQVTMMFWYRQQPGQSLTLIATANQGSEATYESGFVIDKFPISRPNLTFSTLTVSNMSPEDSSIYLCSTSLGVGEKLFFGSGTQLSVL.

This clone was recorded once. The chain couples TRBV19 to TRBJ2-5; D is possibly TRBD1 or TRBD2 (5 bases each). Germline CDR1 LNHDA, CDR2 SQIVND (reference sequence). This CDR3 comprises 15 residues. Trimming pared 3 bases from V and 5 bases from J, leaving 16 bases between. For the CDR3, the DNA is TGTGCCAGTAGTATTGACGCTTGGGGGTCGGAGACCCAGTACTTC. Translating gives CASSIDAWGSETQYF.

The CDR3 is CASPGPPYEQYF. The DNA of the CDR3 is TGTGCCAGCCCGGGACCCCCCTACGAGCAGTACTTC. The chain links TRBV6-5 to TRBJ2-7; either TRBD1 or TRBD2 may supply D (5 bases each). V gave up 8 bases and J gave up 2 bases, with 10 bases separating them. Germline CDR1 MNHEY, CDR2 SVGAGI. The CDR3 has 12 residues.

This clone came up once. The V and J genes are TRBV4-3 and TRBJ2-7; D uncertain. Trimming shortened V by 0 bases and J by 0 bases, and 6 bases separated the two germline ends. This CDR3 comprises 14 residues. The V gene's germline CDR1 is LGHNA and CDR2 YSLEER. CDR3 in amino acids: CASSQESSSYEQYF. CDR3 in DNA: TGCGCCAGCAGCCAAGAGTCGAGCTCCTACGAGCAGTACTTC.

The chain uses TRBV5-5 and TRBJ1-3, with D unclear. Germline values: CDR1 SGHKS, CDR2 YYEKEE (reference sequence). The CDR3 extends over 14 amino acids. V gave up 3 bases and J gave up 3 bases, with 10 bases separating them. The CDR3 reads CASSSKGDGNTIYF. The CDR3 DNA sequence: TGTGCCAGCAGCTCTAAGGGAGATGGAAACACCATATATTTT.

The chain employs TRBV29-1 and TRBJ2-4; D is uncertain. Germline lookup yields CDR1 SQVTM and CDR2 ANQGSEA. This CDR3 is built from 13 residues. V dropped 7 bases and J dropped 2 bases, with 12 bases sitting between them. CDR3 DNA sequence: TGCAGCGCTGTGCTCTCCACCAAAAACATTCAGTACTTC. Encoded protein: CSAVLSTKNIQYF.

The chain uses TRBV23-1 and TRBJ1-5; D perhaps matches TRBD1 (5 bases). TRBV23-1 is an open reading frame whose function is uncertain. CDR3 size: 19 residues. The V end lost 0 bases, the J end lost 0 bases, and 18 bases lay between the germline ends. CDR3: CASSQSATAIPYSNQPQHF. In nucleotides, the CDR3 is TGCGCCAGCAGTCAATCGGCGACAGCTATCCCGTATAGCAATCAGCCCCAGCATTTT.

The chain has TRBV11-2 and TRBJ1-6; D gene uncertain. This CDR3 is built from 17 residues. The ends were cut back, 1 base at V and 6 bases at J, with 16 bases in the middle. Germline loops: CDR1 SGHAT, CDR2 FQNNGV. The CDR3: CASSLGQRSLSNSPLHF. In DNA, the CDR3 is TGTGCCAGCAGCTTAGGTCAGAGGTCCTTATCTAATTCACCCCTCCACTTT.

This chain joins TRBV7-9 and TRBJ1-6; TRBD1 is a possible D gene (5 bases). CDR1 is SEHNR and CDR2 is FQNEAQ in the germline V gene (reference sequence). The CDR3 is 13 residues long. Trimming pared 6 bases from V and 12 bases from J, leaving 15 bases between. CDR3 coding DNA: TGTGCCAGCAGAGACCGGGACCTTGAACCCCTCCACTTT. Protein sequence: CASRDRDLEPLHF.

The rearrangement joins TRBV19 to TRBJ1-2; no clear D gene. V gave up 6 bases and J gave up 3 bases, with 11 bases separating them. Per germline, CDR1 LNHDA and CDR2 SQIVND (reference sequence). This CDR3 has 13 amino acids. The CDR3 reads CASRLDWYYGYTF. The CDR3 DNA reads TGTGCCAGTAGGTTGGACTGGTACTATGGCTACACCTTC.

V gene TRBV6-4 combines with J gene TRBJ1-2, with D possibly matching TRBD1 (5 bases). This CDR3 region has 12 residues. Germline assignment: CDR1 MRHNA and CDR2 SNTAGT. Trimming shortened V by 10 bases and J by 4 bases, and 13 bases separated the two germline ends. The CDR3 nucleotides are TGTGCCATGAAGGACATAGCCTATGGCTACACCTTC. Translating gives CAMKDIAYGYTF.

The genes are TRBV7-2 and TRBJ1-1; D remains ambiguous. V was clipped by 5 bases and J by 2 bases, with 12 bases between them. The CDR3 runs 14 residues. Germline loops: CDR1 SGHTA, CDR2 FQGNSA. The CDR3 protein is CASSLDDLNTEAFF. Here the CDR3 DNA reads TGTGCCAGCAGCCTAGACGATTTAAACACTGAAGCTTTCTTT.